Listed below are T cell receptor beta chains from one sample, sequenced in a study of cytomegalovirus exposure and HLA in healthy donors. Profiling relied on immunoSEQ multiplex PCR, and the TCRdb table lists in-frame clones only, not all of them. The sample consists of about 140,000 clones, approximately 80% of them appearing once. Specimen: PBMCs. The receptor source for this set is a woman in her thirties or forties in good health and CMV-seronegative. The CDR3 runs from the conserved cysteine through the conserved F or W. Fields, in order: J gene, clone size, D gene, V gene, CDR3 protein, CDR3 DNA. D genes are given only for firm matches. Where a row states a size, it is once, few, many or the class of an expanded clone; other rows omit it.

j_call: TRBJ2-2
clone_size: NA
d_call: TRBD2
v_call: TRBV7-7
cdr3_aa: CASSPTSGSTGELFF
cdr3_nt: TGTGCTAGCAGCCCTACTAGCGGGAGTACCGGGGAGCTGTTTTTT

j_call: TRBJ2-2
clone_size: NA
d_call: NA
v_call: TRBV5-1
cdr3_aa: CASSWSSLVTTGELFF
cdr3_nt: TGCGCCAGCAGCTGGTCCTCGCTGGTTACAACCGGGGAGCTGTTTTTT

j_call: TRBJ2-4
clone_size: NA
d_call: TRBD1
v_call: TRBV5-4
cdr3_aa: CASSLSNRGVDIQYF
cdr3_nt: TGTGCCAGCAGCTTGTCAAACAGGGGGGTGGACATTCAGTACTTC

j_call: TRBJ2-3
clone_size: few
d_call: TRBD2
v_call: TRBV11-2
cdr3_aa: CASSLGLAAPTDTQYF
cdr3_nt: TGTGCCAGCAGCCTAGGACTAGCGGCCCCCACAGATACGCAGTATTTT

j_call: TRBJ2-5
clone_size: NA
d_call: NA
v_call: TRBV7-9
cdr3_aa: CASSLAGGAETQYF
cdr3_nt: TGTGCCAGCAGCTTAGCGGGAGGAGCGGAGACCCAGTACTTC

j_call: TRBJ1-1
clone_size: once
d_call: NA
v_call: TRBV7-7
cdr3_aa: CASSLGSNTEAFF
cdr3_nt: TGTGCCAGCAGCCTAGGGAGTAACACTGAAGCTTTCTTT

j_call: TRBJ2-5
clone_size: NA
d_call: NA
v_call: TRBV2
cdr3_aa: CASSEEMRVQETQYF
cdr3_nt: TGTGCCAGCAGTGAAGAAATGCGGGTCCAAGAGACCCAGTACTTC

j_call: TRBJ2-5
clone_size: NA
d_call: NA
v_call: TRBV5-1
cdr3_aa: CASSLLDYQETQYF
cdr3_nt: TGCGCCAGCAGCTTGTTAGACTACCAAGAGACCCAGTACTTC

j_call: TRBJ2-3
clone_size: NA
d_call: TRBD2
v_call: TRBV28
cdr3_aa: CASLLAGADTQYF
cdr3_nt: TGTGCCAGCTTGCTAGCGGGGGCAGATACGCAGTATTTT

j_call: TRBJ2-3
clone_size: NA
d_call: TRBD2
v_call: TRBV2
cdr3_aa: CASRAGGTDTQYF
cdr3_nt: TGTGCCAGCAGGGCGGGAGGCACAGATACGCAGTATTTT

j_call: TRBJ2-5
clone_size: NA
d_call: NA
v_call: TRBV5-1
cdr3_aa: CASSLATTNEETQYF
cdr3_nt: TGCGCCAGCAGCTTGGCCACTACTAACGAAGAGACCCAGTACTTC

j_call: TRBJ2-7
clone_size: NA
d_call: NA
v_call: TRBV6-5
cdr3_aa: CASSYSNSPEQYF
cdr3_nt: TGTGCCAGCAGTTACTCAAACAGCCCCGAGCAGTACTTC

j_call: TRBJ2-1
clone_size: NA
d_call: TRBD2
v_call: TRBV9
cdr3_aa: CASSAEGLAYYNEQFF
cdr3_nt: TGTGCCAGCAGCGCCGAGGGACTAGCGTACTACAATGAGCAGTTCTTC

j_call: TRBJ2-7
clone_size: NA
d_call: TRBD2
v_call: TRBV19
cdr3_aa: CASSHTGLAGGYSYEQYF
cdr3_nt: TGTGCCAGTAGTCATACCGGACTAGCGGGAGGCTATTCCTACGAGCAGTACTTC

j_call: TRBJ1-1
clone_size: NA
d_call: NA
v_call: TRBV7-9
cdr3_aa: CASSVTEEAFF
cdr3_nt: TGTGCCAGCAGCGTGACAGAAGAAGCTTTCTTT

j_call: TRBJ2-4
clone_size: NA
d_call: TRBD1
v_call: TRBV7-2
cdr3_aa: CASSSRGLTNSQYF
cdr3_nt: TGTGCCAGCAGCTCCAGGGGGCTCACAAACAGTCAGTACTTC

j_call: TRBJ2-7
clone_size: NA
d_call: TRBD2
v_call: TRBV5-4
cdr3_aa: CASSRAGVSEQYF
cdr3_nt: TGTGCCAGCAGTCGAGCGGGAGTCAGCGAGCAGTACTTC

j_call: TRBJ2-7
clone_size: once
d_call: TRBD1
v_call: TRBV19
cdr3_aa: CASSNQGAVSYEQYF
cdr3_nt: TGTGCCAGTAGTAACCAGGGGGCTGTCTCCTACGAGCAGTACTTC

j_call: TRBJ1-2
clone_size: NA
d_call: NA
v_call: TRBV2
cdr3_aa: CASWAGFYGYTF
cdr3_nt: TGTGCCAGCTGGGCGGGGTTCTATGGCTACACCTTC

j_call: TRBJ2-1
clone_size: NA
d_call: NA
v_call: TRBV6-5
cdr3_aa: CASSFTGYNEQFF
cdr3_nt: TGTGCCAGCAGTTTTACGGGATACAATGAGCAGTTCTTC

j_call: TRBJ1-2
clone_size: NA
d_call: NA
v_call: TRBV28
cdr3_aa: CASRQGGANYGYTF
cdr3_nt: TGTGCCAGCAGGCAAGGGGGGGCTAACTATGGCTACACCTTC

j_call: TRBJ2-1
clone_size: NA
d_call: NA
v_call: TRBV28
cdr3_aa: CASSSPRVVHEQFF
cdr3_nt: TGTGCCAGCAGTTCCCCCAGGGTTGTACATGAGCAGTTCTTC

j_call: TRBJ1-3
clone_size: NA
d_call: NA
v_call: TRBV30
cdr3_aa: CAWSVRRFSGNTIYF
cdr3_nt: TGTGCCTGGAGTGTACGCCGGTTTTCTGGAAACACCATATATTTT

j_call: TRBJ2-3
clone_size: once
d_call: TRBD2
v_call: TRBV4-3
cdr3_aa: CASSLAGVPDTQYF
cdr3_nt: TGCGCCAGCAGCCTAGCGGGAGTCCCAGATACGCAGTATTTT

j_call: TRBJ2-7
clone_size: NA
d_call: NA
v_call: TRBV10-3
cdr3_aa: CATGKGGAGSYEQYF
cdr3_nt: TGTGCCACCGGGAAGGGGGGGGCGGGGTCCTACGAGCAGTACTTC

j_call: TRBJ2-1
clone_size: NA
d_call: TRBD1
v_call: TRBV19
cdr3_aa: CASIKDREKNEQFF
cdr3_nt: TGTGCCAGTATTAAGGACAGGGAGAAGAATGAGCAGTTCTTC

j_call: TRBJ2-5
clone_size: NA
d_call: TRBD1
v_call: TRBV28
cdr3_aa: CASSSGGNQETQYF
cdr3_nt: TGTGCCAGCAGTTCAGGGGGTAACCAAGAGACCCAGTACTTC

j_call: TRBJ2-2
clone_size: NA
d_call: NA
v_call: TRBV5-1
cdr3_aa: CASSLDQGSAYTGELFF
cdr3_nt: TGCGCCAGCAGCTTGGATCAGGGGAGTGCGTACACCGGGGAGCTGTTTTTT

j_call: TRBJ2-5
clone_size: NA
d_call: NA
v_call: TRBV7-2
cdr3_aa: CASSPRTGGEETQYF
cdr3_nt: TGTGCCAGCAGCCCGAGAACAGGGGGGGAGGAGACCCAGTACTTC

j_call: TRBJ1-5
clone_size: NA
d_call: NA
v_call: TRBV21-1
cdr3_aa: CASSIYHLAGNQPQHF
cdr3_nt: TGTGCCAGCAGCATATACCACCTGGCGGGAAATCAGCCCCAGCATTTT